One sample yielded the 19 T cell receptor beta chains listed below, sequenced in a study of blood T cell repertoires in COVID-19 (dated by TCRdb to the early 2020s). Library construction relied on the immunoSEQ multiplex PCR assay. The source is immuneACCESS, and TCRdb retained only in-frame sequences with V and J called. Part of the clones is not carried over; for the studies checked, unresolved V genes explain less than half of this, and the remainder is unexplained. The sample data list about 110,000 clones, and 83% of these were observed just once. Of the sample, around a sixth is held by the ten largest clones. The sequencing input was peripheral blood. The receptor source for this set is an older woman with acute or convalescent COVID-19.

The V gene is TRBV4-1, the J gene TRBJ2-2; the D gene is possibly TRBD1 (6 bases). Germline V gene sequence: CDR1 MGHRA, CDR2 YSYEKL. V was clipped by 2 bases and J by 4 bases, with 14 bases between them. This CDR3 has 16 residues. Written as DNA, the CDR3 is TGCGCCAGCAGCCAATCCAGGGGAATGAGCACCGGGGAGCTGTTTTTT. This gives the protein CASSQSRGMSTGELFF.

V is TRBV30 and J is TRBJ1-3; D is uncertain. The CDR3 is made up of 13 amino acids. V lost 4 bases, J lost 2 bases, and 9 bases lay in between. The germline CDR1 and CDR2 sequences are GTSNPN and SVGIG (reference sequence). CDR3 region: CAWTTATGNTIYF. Here the CDR3 DNA reads TGTGCCTGGACAACAGCTACTGGAAACACCATATATTTT.

Written as DNA, the CDR3 is TGCGCCAGCAGCCAAGTCACAGGCACACAGCAGTACTTC. Its protein is CASSQVTGTQQYF. The chain links TRBV4-3 to TRBJ2-7; D might be TRBD1 (5 bases). The CDR3 totals 13 residues. In germline, CDR1 is LGHNA, CDR2 YSLEER. V lost 1 base and J lost 8, with 12 bases in between.

The gene calls are TRBV30 and TRBJ1-2; TRBD1 might be the D (6 bases). CDR3 length: 15 amino acids. Germline CDR1 and CDR2: GTSNPN and SVGIG (reference sequence). With 0 bases removed from V and 5 bases from J, the gap between germline ends came to 16 bases. The CDR3 here is CAWSVGTGQLYGYTF. CDR3 DNA: TGTGCCTGGAGTGTGGGTACAGGACAGCTATATGGCTACACCTTC.

V gene TRBV28 combines with J gene TRBJ1-4; no clear D gene. V lost 2 bases and J 1 base, leaving 8 bases between the germline ends. The V gene's germline CDR1 is MDHEN and CDR2 SYDVKM. This CDR3 is 15 amino acids long. The CDR3 here is CASSLNYKTNEKLFF. DNA of the CDR3: TGTGCCAGCAGTTTAAATTACAAAACTAATGAAAAACTGTTTTTT.

The chain couples TRBV7-9 to TRBJ1-6, with unresolved D. The germline V gene encodes CDR1 SEHNR and CDR2 FQNEAQ (reference sequence). The CDR3 is 13 amino acids. V was clipped by 6 bases and J by 10 bases, with 13 bases between them. The CDR3 sequence: CASRTIEKSPLHF. CDR3 nucleotide sequence: TGTGCCAGCAGAACCATAGAGAAATCACCCCTCCACTTT.

V gene TRBV19 combines with J gene TRBJ2-1, with no clear D. Trimming removed 1 base at V and 0 bases at J, with 7 bases between. This CDR3 has 15 residues. Germline CDR1 is LNHDA and CDR2 is SQIVND (reference sequence). The CDR3 coding sequence is TGTGCCAGTAGTATAGTGGCGGTCTCCTACAATGAGCAGTTCTTC. Its protein is CASSIVAVSYNEQFF.

CDR3 nucleotides: TGTGCCAGCAGTTGTCGGGGAGCGCTGATAGACTACGAGCAGTACTTC. Translated, it gives CASSCRGALIDYEQYF. V gene TRBV25-1 combines with J gene TRBJ2-7; tentative D call: TRBD2 (5 bases). The V gene lost 5 bases and the J gene lost 3 bases, with 20 bases spanning the gap. The CDR3 has 16 amino acids. CDR1 and CDR2 from the germline V gene are MGHDK and SYGVNS.

J is TRBJ2-2 and V is TRBV5-5, with D possibly matching TRBD2 (6 bases). Germline V CDR1 and CDR2: SGHKS, YYEKEE (reference sequence). V was trimmed by 4 bases and J by 0 bases, leaving 13 bases between them. CDR3 length equals 16 residues. The CDR3 here is CASSPGRTTNTGELFF. CDR3 bases: TGTGCCAGCAGCCCAGGCAGGACTACGAACACCGGGGAGCTGTTTTTT.

The rearrangement links TRBV7-9 to TRBJ2-2; 7 nucleotides match TRBD2. This CDR3 contains 13 residues. J lost 0 bases, V lost 10 bases, and 2 bases had no gene match. Germline CDR1 is SEHNR and CDR2 is FQNEAQ (reference sequence). The CDR3 spells CATGTTNTGELFF. CDR3 nucleotide sequence: TGTGCCACAGGGACTACGAACACCGGGGAGCTGTTTTTT.

This chain joins TRBV27 and TRBJ1-5; the D is unclear. The germline V gene encodes CDR1 MNHEY and CDR2 SMNVEV (reference sequence). CDR3 length: 14 residues. Between the trimmed V and J ends, which lost 9 bases and 3 bases, there was a span of 15 bases. The CDR3 bases are TGTGCCAGTTCTGTATCGGACTCCAATCAGCCCCAGCATTTT. It translates to CASSVSDSNQPQHF.

This clone was picked up one time. The CDR3 DNA is TGTGCCACCAGTGATATAAATCAGCCCCAGCATTTT. Protein sequence: CATSDINQPQHF. This chain connects TRBV24-1 to TRBJ1-5; D unresolved. Germline lookup yields CDR1 KGHDR and CDR2 SFDVKD. The CDR3 is 12 amino acids. The germline V and J ends were trimmed by 3 bases and 4 bases, with 3 bases remaining between them.

The gene calls are TRBV7-2 and TRBJ1-2; no clear D gene. The CDR3 length is 15 residues. Germline CDR1 SGHTA, CDR2 FQGNSA. The V end was cut by 1 base, the J end by 7 bases, with 16 bases between. The CDR3 loop is CASSLVLEGRGGYTF. Here the CDR3 DNA reads TGTGCCAGCAGCTTAGTGTTGGAGGGTCGGGGTGGCTACACCTTC. The full variable domain, rest sourced from reference TRBV7-2 and TRBJ1-2, is GAGVSQSPSNKVTEKGKDVELRCDPISGHTALYWYRQSLGQGLEFLIYFQGNSAPDKSGLPSDRFSAERTGGSVSTLTIQRTQQEDSAVYLCASSLVLEGRGGYTFGSGTRLTVV.

The J gene is TRBJ2-7, the V gene TRBV30; weak D call: TRBD2 (5 bases). CDR1 is GTSNPN, CDR2 SVGIG, per germline (reference sequence). The length of the CDR3 is 12 residues. Trimming stripped 8 bases from V and 1 base from J, with 12 bases between. The CDR3 nucleotides read TGTGCCGCCGGGGAGTTTTCCTACGAGCAGTACTTC. This codes for CAAGEFSYEQYF.

The chain links TRBV2 to TRBJ2-7; 13 positions agree with TRBD2. The V gene end was trimmed by 6 bases and the J gene end by 3 bases; junction bases not matched to a gene: 5. Looked up from germline, CDR1 is SNHLY and CDR2 is FYNNEI. This CDR3 comprises 15 residues. Here the CDR3 DNA reads TGTGCCAGCAGGAGACTAGCGGGGGGCCGCTACGAGCAGTACTTC. Translation: CASRRLAGGRYEQYF. Based on the CDR3 plus reference TRBV2 and TRBJ2-7, the full variable domain is EPEVTQTPSHQVTQMGQEVILRCVPISNHLYFYWYRQILGQKVEFLVSFYNNEISEKSEIFDDQFSVERPDGSNFTLKIRSTKLEDSAMYFCASRRLAGGRYEQYFGPGTRLTVT.

The chain combines TRBV7-9 with TRBJ1-1, with D tentatively TRBD1 (6 bases). The V and J ends lost 2 bases and 9 bases respectively, with 16 bases between them. The CDR3 is 14 amino acids. Germline V gene lookup returns CDR1 SEHNR and CDR2 FQNEAQ (reference sequence). In DNA form, the CDR3 reads TGTGCCAGCAGCTTAAGGCAGGGGAGTGGCAAAGCTTTCTTT. It specifies CASSLRQGSGKAFF.

The chain joins TRBV2 to TRBJ1-5; D is uncertain. Germline loops: CDR1 SNHLY, CDR2 FYNNEI. This CDR3 comprises 12 residues. V gave up 8 bases and J gave up 0 bases, with 5 bases separating them. The CDR3 protein is CASAYSNQPQHF. DNA of the CDR3: TGTGCCAGCGCGTATAGCAATCAGCCCCAGCATTTT.

V usage is TRBV5-1 and J usage is TRBJ1-2, with D maybe TRBD1 (6 bases). This CDR3 has 13 residues. The germline gives CDR1 SGHRS, CDR2 YFSETQ. V gave up 1 base and J gave up 5 bases, with 9 bases separating them. For the CDR3, the DNA is TGCGCCAGCAGCTTGAACAGGGAATATGGCTACACCTTC. Amino acid sequence: CASSLNREYGYTF. The full variable domain, completed using reference TRBV5-1 and TRBJ1-2, is KAGVTQTPRYLIKTRGQQVTLSCSPISGHRSVSWYQQTPGQGLQFLFEYFSETQRNKGNFPGRFSGRQFSNSRSEMNVSTLELGDSALYLCASSLNREYGYTFGSGTRLTVV.

V is TRBV7-9 and J is TRBJ1-2; D ambiguous. The CDR3 has 13 residues. The germline gives CDR1 SEHNR, CDR2 FQNEAQ (reference sequence). The V end was cut by 2 bases, the J end by 8 bases, with 12 bases between. CDR3 region: CASSLTGVEGYTF. The CDR3 bases are TGTGCCAGCAGCTTAACCGGGGTTGAAGGCTACACCTTC.